This TCR beta chain was captured in a study of blood T cell repertoires in COVID-19. Whole-study context: Samples representing acute and convalescent COVID-19 were sourced from the United States, Italy and Spain. Sources were T cells, B-cell-depleted T cells, or PBMCs; the material itself was cDNA or gDNA.

The CDR3 is made up of 16 amino acids. V shed 4 bases, J shed 7 bases, and the junction held 8 bases outside the gene matches. The germline V gene has CDR1 SGHAT and CDR2 FQNNGV. In the authors' methods: Estimated nucleated cell counts came from reference gene primer amplification. Only in-frame clones appear in the TCRdb table, and some are missing; sequencing was by immunoSEQ multiplex PCR. D and trimming come from the DNA, and the V and J calls and clone size come from that table. The table lists 210,000 or so clones, 90% of them singletons. This chain joins TRBV11-2 and TRBJ2-1, with 12 bases that match TRBD2. This clonotype originated in a man between 50 and 59 years old with acute or convalescent COVID-19. The sample taken for sequencing was peripheral blood. CDR3: CASSSAGLAGLNEQFF. In DNA form, the CDR3 reads TGTGCCAGCAGCTCGGCGGGACTAGCGGGTTTAAATGAGCAGTTCTTC.